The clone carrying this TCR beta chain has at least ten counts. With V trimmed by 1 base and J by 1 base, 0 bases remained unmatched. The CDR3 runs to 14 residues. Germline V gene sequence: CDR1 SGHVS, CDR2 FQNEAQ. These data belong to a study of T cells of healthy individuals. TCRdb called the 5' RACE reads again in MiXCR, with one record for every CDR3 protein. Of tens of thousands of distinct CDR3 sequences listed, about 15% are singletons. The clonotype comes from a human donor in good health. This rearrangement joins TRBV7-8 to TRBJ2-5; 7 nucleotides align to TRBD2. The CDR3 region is CASSLGGSQETQYF. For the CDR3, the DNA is TGTGCCAGCAGCTTAGGCGGGAGCCAAGAGACCCAGTACTTC.